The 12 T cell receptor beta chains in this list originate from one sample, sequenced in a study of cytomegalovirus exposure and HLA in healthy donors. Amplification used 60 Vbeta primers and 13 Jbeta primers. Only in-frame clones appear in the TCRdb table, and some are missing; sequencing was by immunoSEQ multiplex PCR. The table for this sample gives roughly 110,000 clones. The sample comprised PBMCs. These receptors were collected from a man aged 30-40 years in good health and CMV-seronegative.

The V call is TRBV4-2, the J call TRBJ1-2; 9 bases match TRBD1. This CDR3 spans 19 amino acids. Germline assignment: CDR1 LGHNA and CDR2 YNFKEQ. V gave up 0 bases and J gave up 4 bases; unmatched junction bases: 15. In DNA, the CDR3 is TGTGCCAGCAGCCAAGATATTCGGGGACAGGGTGGGATAAGCTATGGCTACACCTTC. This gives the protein CASSQDIRGQGGISYGYTF.

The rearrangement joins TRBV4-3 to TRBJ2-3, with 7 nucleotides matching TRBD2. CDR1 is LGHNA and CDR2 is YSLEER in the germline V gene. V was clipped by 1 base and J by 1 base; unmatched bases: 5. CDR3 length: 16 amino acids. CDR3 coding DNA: TGCGCCAGCAGCCAAGGGGCTGCGGGGGGCACAGATACGCAGTATTTT. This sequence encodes CASSQGAAGGTDTQYF.

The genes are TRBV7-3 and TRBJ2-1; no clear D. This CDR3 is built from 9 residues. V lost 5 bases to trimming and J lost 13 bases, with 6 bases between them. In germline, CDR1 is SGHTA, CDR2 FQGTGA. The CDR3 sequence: CASSPPQFF. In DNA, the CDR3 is TGTGCCAGCAGCCCCCCTCAGTTCTTC.

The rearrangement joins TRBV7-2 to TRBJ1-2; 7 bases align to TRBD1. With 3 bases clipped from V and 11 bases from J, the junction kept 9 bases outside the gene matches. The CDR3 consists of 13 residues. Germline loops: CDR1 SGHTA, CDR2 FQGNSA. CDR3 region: CASSFRDSLVYTF. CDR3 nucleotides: TGTGCCAGCAGCTTCAGGGACAGCCTAGTATACACCTTC.

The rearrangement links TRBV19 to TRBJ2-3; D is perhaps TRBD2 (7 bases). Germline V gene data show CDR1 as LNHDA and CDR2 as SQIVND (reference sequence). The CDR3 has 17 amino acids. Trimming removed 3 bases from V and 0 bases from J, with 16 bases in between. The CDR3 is CASSIRLGGVSTDTQYF. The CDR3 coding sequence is TGTGCCAGTAGTATTAGACTAGGGGGGGTGAGCACAGATACGCAGTATTTT.

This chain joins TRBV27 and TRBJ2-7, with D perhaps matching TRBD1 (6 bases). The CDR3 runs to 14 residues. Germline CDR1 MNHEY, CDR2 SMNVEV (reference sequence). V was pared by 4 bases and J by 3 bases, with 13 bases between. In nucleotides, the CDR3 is TGTGCCAGCAGTTCCTGGACAGACAACTACGAGCAGTACTTC. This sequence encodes CASSSWTDNYEQYF.

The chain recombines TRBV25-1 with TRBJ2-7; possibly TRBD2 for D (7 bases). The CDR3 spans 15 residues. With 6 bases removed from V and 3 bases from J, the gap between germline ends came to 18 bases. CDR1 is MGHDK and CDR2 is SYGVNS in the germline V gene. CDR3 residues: CASSAPGGLFYEQYF. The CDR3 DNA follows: TGTGCCAGCAGCGCCCCCGGGGGGCTCTTCTACGAGCAGTACTTC.

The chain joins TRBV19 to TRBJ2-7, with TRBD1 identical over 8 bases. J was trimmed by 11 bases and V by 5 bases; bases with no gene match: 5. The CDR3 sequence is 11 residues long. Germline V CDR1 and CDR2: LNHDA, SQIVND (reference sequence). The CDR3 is CASSPGTGKYF. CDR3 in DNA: TGTGCCAGTAGTCCCGGGACAGGCAAGTACTTC.

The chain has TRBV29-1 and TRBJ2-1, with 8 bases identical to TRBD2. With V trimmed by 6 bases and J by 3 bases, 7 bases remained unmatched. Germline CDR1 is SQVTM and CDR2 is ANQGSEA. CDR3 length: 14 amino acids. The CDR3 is CSVSGGTIYNEQFF. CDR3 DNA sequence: TGCAGCGTGAGCGGGGGAACTATCTACAATGAGCAGTTCTTC.

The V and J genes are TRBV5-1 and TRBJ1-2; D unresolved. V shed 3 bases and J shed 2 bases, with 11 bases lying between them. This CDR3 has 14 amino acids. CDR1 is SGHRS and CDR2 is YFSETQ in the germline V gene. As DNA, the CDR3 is TGCGCCAGCAGCTCTATGACAACCAACTATGGCTACACCTTC. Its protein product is CASSSMTTNYGYTF.

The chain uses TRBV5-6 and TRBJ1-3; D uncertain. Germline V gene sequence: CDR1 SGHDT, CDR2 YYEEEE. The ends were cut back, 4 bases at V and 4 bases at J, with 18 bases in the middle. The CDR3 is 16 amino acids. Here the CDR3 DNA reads TGTGCCAGCAGCCCCCGGCGGTCTAGAACGGGAAACACCATATATTTT. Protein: CASSPRRSRTGNTIYF. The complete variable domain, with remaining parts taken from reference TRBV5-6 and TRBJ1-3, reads DAGVTQSPTHLIKTRGQQVTLRCSPKSGHDTVSWYQQALGQGPQFIFQYYEEEERQRGNFPDRFSGHQFPNYSSELNVNALLLGDSALYLCASSPRRSRTGNTIYFGEGSWLTVV.

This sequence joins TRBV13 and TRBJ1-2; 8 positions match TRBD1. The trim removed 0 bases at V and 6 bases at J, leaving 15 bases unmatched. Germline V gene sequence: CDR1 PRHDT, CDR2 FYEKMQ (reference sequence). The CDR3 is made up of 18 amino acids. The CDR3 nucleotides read TGTGCCAGCAGCTTAGGCGGACAGGGTTTGGGCTTTTACAATGGCTACACCTTC. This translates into CASSLGGQGLGFYNGYTF.